The 2 T cell receptor beta chains reported below all come from one sample, sequenced in a study of T cells in women clearing cervical HPV infection. TCRdb's copy holds only in-frame clones and misses some; the assay was immunoSEQ multiplex PCR. The ten most abundant clones cover about 5.7% of a sample with about 25,000 clones. Material for sequencing was blood buffy coat. The receptor set was obtained from a woman between 18 and 69 years old with a cervical HPV16 infection that either progressed to CIN3+ or cleared (not recorded which).

Worth noting for this clone: From the germline J gene comes the end of the CDR3, since the read stops 3 residues before it. The gene calls are TRBV7-9 and TRBJ1-2, with D hard to call. Per germline, CDR1 SEHNR and CDR2 FQNEAQ (reference sequence). Trimming left V 2 bases short and J 6 bases short, with 16 bases between. The CDR3 is 15 amino acids. The CDR3 region is CASSLLRTSGDGYTF. The covered CDR3 bases are TGTGCCAGCAGCTTACTCCGGACCTCCGGGGATGGC.

As regards this clone: The read terminates 3 residues before the CDR3 end, so the remaining end is supplied by the germline J gene. The chain joins TRBV7-3 to TRBJ2-5; 13 bases fit TRBD2. CDR3 length equals 16 residues. Germline V gene sequence: CDR1 SGHTA, CDR2 FQGTGA. J lost 5 bases, V lost 6 bases, and 9 bases had no gene match. The covered CDR3 bases are TGTGCCAGCAGACGAACTAGCGGGGGGGCCTGGGAGACC. It encodes CASRRTSGGAWET. The entire CDR3 reads CASRRTSGGAWETQYF.